A selection of T cell receptor beta chains follows, all from one sample in a study of cytomegalovirus exposure and HLA in healthy donors. Assay used: immunoSEQ multiplex PCR; TCRdb lists only in-frame clones, some missing. In the table there are 110,000 or so clones, more than 75% of which are singletons. The sample comprised PBMCs. The receptors were sampled from a woman aged 30 to 39 in good health and CMV-seronegative. CDR3s include the opening cysteine and the closing phenylalanine or tryptophan. The order of the fields is D gene, clone size, J gene, V gene, CDR3 DNA, CDR3 protein. A D gene is named only where the DNA matches it firmly. Not every row has a clone size; where given, it reads once, few, many or a size class.

D: .; size: .; J: TRBJ1-5; V: TRBV4-3; DNA: TGCGCCAGCAGCCAAGATCTAATAGGGGGGGGCAATCAGCCCCAGCATTTT; CDR3: CASSQDLIGGGNQPQHF
D: TRBD2; size: .; J: TRBJ2-3; V: TRBV9; DNA: TGTGCCAGCCGCACTAGCGGGGGTCCTAGCACAGATACGCAGTATTTT; CDR3: CASRTSGGPSTDTQYF
D: .; size: .; J: TRBJ1-2; V: TRBV5-1; DNA: TGCGCCAGCAGCTTGTCGAACTATGGCTACACCTTC; CDR3: CASSLSNYGYTF
D: .; size: .; J: TRBJ1-2; V: TRBV29-1; DNA: TGCAGCGTTGAATTTGGGGGCAGGGGAGAGGGCTACACCTTC; CDR3: CSVEFGGRGEGYTF
D: .; size: .; J: TRBJ1-2; V: TRBV29-1; DNA: TGCAGCGGCAGGGATCCTGGCTACACCTTC; CDR3: CSGRDPGYTF
D: TRBD2; size: .; J: TRBJ2-1; V: TRBV19; DNA: TGCGCAGCGGGGAGGGGAGACAATGAGCAGTTCTTC; CDR3: CAAGRGDNEQFF
D: .; size: .; J: TRBJ1-1; V: TRBV23-1; DNA: TGCGCCAGCAGTCAATTGAGAGGGACTGGCACTGAAGCTTTCTTT; CDR3: CASSQLRGTGTEAFF
D: .; size: .; J: TRBJ2-1; V: TRBV5-6; DNA: TGTGCCAGCGATATAGGCGGAGAGACCAGAGGGTTCTTC; CDR3: CASDIGGETRGFF
D: .; size: .; J: TRBJ1-2; V: TRBV9; DNA: TGTGCCAGCAGTGGGTGGGCGACAGAACCAGCTAACTATGGCTACACCTTC; CDR3: CASSGWATEPANYGYTF
D: .; size: .; J: TRBJ1-2; V: TRBV5-8; DNA: TGTGCCAGCAGTCTAGGGAGTTTCTATGGCTACACCTTC; CDR3: CASSLGSFYGYTF
D: TRBD2; size: .; J: TRBJ2-1; V: TRBV5-1; DNA: TGCGCCAGCAGCTTGGCGGCGGGGGGGCCCAGCGATGAGCAGTTCTTC; CDR3: CASSLAAGGPSDEQFF
D: TRBD1; size: .; J: TRBJ1-1; V: TRBV6-5; DNA: TGTGCCAGCAGCCCACAGGGGGCGCGCACTGAAGCTTTCTTT; CDR3: CASSPQGARTEAFF
D: TRBD1; size: .; J: TRBJ1-1; V: TRBV27; DNA: TGTGCCAGCAGTCGGACAGGGCCCTTTTTAAACACTGAAGCTTTCTTT; CDR3: CASSRTGPFLNTEAFF
D: TRBD2; size: .; J: TRBJ2-5; V: TRBV9; DNA: TGTGCCAGCAGCGTAGAGACCGGACTAGCGGGGGAAGAGACCCAGTACTTC; CDR3: CASSVETGLAGEETQYF
D: .; size: .; J: TRBJ2-1; V: TRBV14; DNA: TGTGCCACTCGTCAGGGTGGATACAATGAGCAGTTCTTC; CDR3: CATRQGGYNEQFF
D: .; size: .; J: TRBJ1-1; V: TRBV7-9; DNA: TGTGCCAGCAGCTTAGTACAGGACCTGAACACTGAAGCTTTCTTT; CDR3: CASSLVQDLNTEAFF
D: TRBD1; size: once; J: TRBJ2-6; V: TRBV10-3; DNA: TGTGCCATCAGTGAGACAGGGGCTGGGGCTAACGTCCTGACTTTC; CDR3: CAISETGAGANVLTF
D: TRBD2; size: once; J: TRBJ2-5; V: TRBV11-3; DNA: TGTGCCAGCAGCTTAGGCGGGGGACCAAAAGAGACCCAGTACTTC; CDR3: CASSLGGGPKETQYF
D: .; size: .; J: TRBJ1-4; V: TRBV25-1; DNA: TGTGCCAGCAGTGAATATTTGGCCGCCGCCGAAAAACTGTTTTTT; CDR3: CASSEYLAAAEKLFF
D: .; size: .; J: TRBJ2-7; V: TRBV21-1; DNA: TGTGCCAGCAGCAAAGTTCGGACTAGCGGGACCGAGCAGTACTTC; CDR3: CASSKVRTSGTEQYF
D: .; size: .; J: TRBJ1-1; V: TRBV19; DNA: TGTGCCACCCATGGGGGAGGGACTGAAGCTTTCTTT; CDR3: CATHGGGTEAFF
D: TRBD2; size: .; J: TRBJ2-1; V: TRBV10-3; DNA: TGTGCCATCAGTTCCCGGGGGGTAGCGGGGAACAATGAGCAGTTCTTC; CDR3: CAISSRGVAGNNEQFF
D: TRBD1; size: .; J: TRBJ1-2; V: TRBV11-1; DNA: TGTGCCAGCAGCCTAGGGACAGCTAACTATGGCTACACCTTC; CDR3: CASSLGTANYGYTF
D: .; size: .; J: TRBJ2-5; V: TRBV7-2; DNA: TGTGCCAGCAGCTTTGAGGGGAGGGAGACCCAGTACTTC; CDR3: CASSFEGRETQYF
D: .; size: .; J: TRBJ1-5; V: TRBV5-1; DNA: TGCGCCAGCAGCTTGAATTTGGAGCAGCCCCAGCATTTT; CDR3: CASSLNLEQPQHF
D: TRBD2; size: .; J: TRBJ2-1; V: TRBV7-2; DNA: TGTGCCAGCAGCCCAGTCTGGGGCGGGGGGGCCGTTGAGCAGTTCTTC; CDR3: CASSPVWGGGAVEQFF
D: TRBD2; size: once; J: TRBJ2-4; V: TRBV5-1; DNA: TGCGCCAGCAGCGGAACTAGCGGGCGAAACATTCAGTACTTC; CDR3: CASSGTSGRNIQYF
D: TRBD2; size: .; J: TRBJ2-1; V: TRBV7-9; DNA: TGTGCCAGCAGCTTATCGAAGCGGGGCGACAATGAGCAGTTCTTC; CDR3: CASSLSKRGDNEQFF
D: .; size: .; J: TRBJ1-2; V: TRBV5-4; DNA: TGTGCCAGCAGGGGCGCAGGGGCTAACTATGGCTACACCTTC; CDR3: CASRGAGANYGYTF
D: .; size: few; J: TRBJ1-6; V: TRBV6-1; DNA: TGTGCCAGCAGTGACAGGGCAGGGAATTCACCCCTCCACTTT; CDR3: CASSDRAGNSPLHF
D: .; size: .; J: TRBJ1-5; V: TRBV18; DNA: TGTGCCAGCTCACCACAAGGGCGGGGGAGGAGCAATCAGCCCCAGCATTTT; CDR3: CASSPQGRGRSNQPQHF
D: TRBD1; size: .; J: TRBJ1-1; V: TRBV6-1; DNA: TGTGCCAGCAAGTCCGGGACAGGAAGAACTGAAGCTTTCTTT; CDR3: CASKSGTGRTEAFF
D: .; size: few; J: TRBJ2-1; V: TRBV7-2; DNA: TGTGCCAGCAGCTTATCAGCGGCGAAAGATGAGCAGTTCTTC; CDR3: CASSLSAAKDEQFF
D: .; size: .; J: TRBJ1-5; V: TRBV30; DNA: TGTGCCTGGAGAACGGGGAGCAATCAGCCCCAGCATTTT; CDR3: CAWRTGSNQPQHF
D: TRBD1; size: few; J: TRBJ1-1; V: TRBV15; DNA: TGTGCCACCAGCAGAGGGGGGACAGGGAACACTGAAGCTTTCTTT; CDR3: CATSRGGTGNTEAFF
D: .; size: once; J: TRBJ1-1; V: TRBV10-3; DNA: TGTGCCACCGAGGGGGGGCGCGGGACTGAAGCTTTCTTT; CDR3: CATEGGRGTEAFF
D: .; size: .; J: TRBJ2-7; V: TRBV7-3; DNA: TGTGCCAGCAGCGAGGGAGCGGGCGAGCAGTACTTC; CDR3: CASSEGAGEQYF
D: .; size: .; J: TRBJ2-7; V: TRBV6-4; DNA: TGTGCCAGCACCTATTCGAGTTGGACTTCACCCGGCTACGAGCAGTACTTC; CDR3: CASTYSSWTSPGYEQYF
D: .; size: .; J: TRBJ2-1; V: TRBV28; DNA: TGTGCCAGCAGTTTGGAAGGGGTGAGTGAGCAGTTCTTC; CDR3: CASSLEGVSEQFF
D: .; size: .; J: TRBJ1-2; V: TRBV30; DNA: TGTGCCTGGAGTGTCAGGGGCGGCGGCTACACCTTC; CDR3: CAWSVRGGGYTF
D: TRBD2; size: .; J: TRBJ2-3; V: TRBV5-6; DNA: TGTGCCAGCAGCTTCGTGAGGGCTAGCGGGGGGAGCACAGATACGCAGTATTTT; CDR3: CASSFVRASGGSTDTQYF
D: .; size: .; J: TRBJ1-1; V: TRBV7-6; DNA: TGTGCCAGCAGCTTAGGTGGGGGGGCGGCTTTCTTT; CDR3: CASSLGGGAAFF
D: TRBD1; size: .; J: TRBJ2-5; V: TRBV19; DNA: TGTGCCAGTAGTAGGGGACAGGGGGCCAGTGAAGAGACCCAGTACTTC; CDR3: CASSRGQGASEETQYF
D: .; size: .; J: TRBJ2-3; V: TRBV10-3; DNA: TGTGCCATCAGTGGGACTTCAACAGATACGCAGTATTTT; CDR3: CAISGTSTDTQYF
D: .; size: .; J: TRBJ2-7; V: TRBV9; DNA: TGTGCCAGCAGCGCCGGGGTGGGGGAGCAGTACTTC; CDR3: CASSAGVGEQYF
D: TRBD1; size: .; J: TRBJ2-7; V: TRBV19; DNA: TGTGCCAGTAGTCCCCACAGGGGGGAGGACTCCTACGAGCAGTACTTC; CDR3: CASSPHRGEDSYEQYF
D: TRBD1; size: .; J: TRBJ1-1; V: TRBV5-1; DNA: TGCGCCAGCAGCTTGGGAGGGGGCCCTGAAGCTTTCTTT; CDR3: CASSLGGGPEAFF
D: TRBD1; size: .; J: TRBJ1-4; V: TRBV29-1; DNA: TGCAGCGTTTTAACAGGGGGCGGGGGTGAAAAACTGTTTTTT; CDR3: CSVLTGGGGEKLFF
D: .; size: .; J: TRBJ1-6; V: TRBV30; DNA: TGTGCCTGGACTGCAGGGGTTTCACCCCTCCACTTT; CDR3: CAWTAGVSPLHF
D: .; size: .; J: TRBJ2-3; V: TRBV5-4; DNA: TGTGCCAGCAGCTGGAGAGTCACAGATACGCAGTATTTT; CDR3: CASSWRVTDTQYF
D: TRBD1; size: .; J: TRBJ1-1; V: TRBV2; DNA: TGTGCCAGCAGGGACAGGCGCATGAACACTGAAGCTTTCTTT; CDR3: CASRDRRMNTEAFF
D: TRBD1; size: .; J: TRBJ2-7; V: TRBV5-4; DNA: TGTGCCAGCAGCCTGGACAGGGCACACGAGCAGTACTTC; CDR3: CASSLDRAHEQYF
D: .; size: .; J: TRBJ2-1; V: TRBV21-1; DNA: TGTGCCAGCAGCAAAAGCTCCGGGAAGAATGAGCAGTTCTTC; CDR3: CASSKSSGKNEQFF
D: .; size: few; J: TRBJ1-1; V: TRBV19; DNA: TGTGCCAGTAGTATCACAGGACACACTGAAGCTTTCTTT; CDR3: CASSITGHTEAFF